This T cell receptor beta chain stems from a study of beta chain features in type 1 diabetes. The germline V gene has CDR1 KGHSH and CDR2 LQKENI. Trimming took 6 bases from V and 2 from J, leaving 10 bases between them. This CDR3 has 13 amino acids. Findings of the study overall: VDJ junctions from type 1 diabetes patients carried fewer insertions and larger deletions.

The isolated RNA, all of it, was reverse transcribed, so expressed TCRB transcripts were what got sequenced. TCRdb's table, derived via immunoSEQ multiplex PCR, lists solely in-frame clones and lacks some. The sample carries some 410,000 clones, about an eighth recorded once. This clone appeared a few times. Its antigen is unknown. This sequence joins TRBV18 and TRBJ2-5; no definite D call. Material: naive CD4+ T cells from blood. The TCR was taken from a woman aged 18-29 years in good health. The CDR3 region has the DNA TGTGCCAGCTCCCTACAGCTGCAAGAGACCCAGTACTTC. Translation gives CASSLQLQETQYF.